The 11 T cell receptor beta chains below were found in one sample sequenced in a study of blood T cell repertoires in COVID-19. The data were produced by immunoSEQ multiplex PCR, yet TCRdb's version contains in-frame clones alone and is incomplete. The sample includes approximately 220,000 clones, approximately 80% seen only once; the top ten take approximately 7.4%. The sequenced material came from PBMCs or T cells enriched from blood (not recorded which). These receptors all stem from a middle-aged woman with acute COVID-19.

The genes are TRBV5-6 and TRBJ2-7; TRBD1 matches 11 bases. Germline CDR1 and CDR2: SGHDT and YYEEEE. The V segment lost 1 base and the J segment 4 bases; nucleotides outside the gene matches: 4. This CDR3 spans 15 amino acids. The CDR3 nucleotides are TGTGCCAGCAGCTTGAACGGACAGGGGGCTTACGAGCAGTACTTC. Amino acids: CASSLNGQGAYEQYF.

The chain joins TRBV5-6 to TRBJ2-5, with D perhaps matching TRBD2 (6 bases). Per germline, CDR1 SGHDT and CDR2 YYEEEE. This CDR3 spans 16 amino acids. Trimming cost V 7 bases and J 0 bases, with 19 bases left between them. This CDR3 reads CASGTVLAEYQETQYF. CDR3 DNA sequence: TGTGCCAGCGGGACCGTACTAGCCGAGTACCAAGAGACCCAGTACTTC.

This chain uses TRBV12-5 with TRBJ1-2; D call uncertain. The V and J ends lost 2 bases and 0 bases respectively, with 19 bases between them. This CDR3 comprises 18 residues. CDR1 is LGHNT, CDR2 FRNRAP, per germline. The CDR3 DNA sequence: TGTGCTAGTGGTTTGATTCCCCTCACGGAGGGCGCTAACTATGGCTACACCTTC. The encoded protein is CASGLIPLTEGANYGYTF.

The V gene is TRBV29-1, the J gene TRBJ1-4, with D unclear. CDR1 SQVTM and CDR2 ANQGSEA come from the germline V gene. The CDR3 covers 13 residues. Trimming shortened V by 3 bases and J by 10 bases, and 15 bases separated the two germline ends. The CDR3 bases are TGCAGCGTTGAGCCCGGCTTATCGGGAAAACTGTTTTTT. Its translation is CSVEPGLSGKLFF.

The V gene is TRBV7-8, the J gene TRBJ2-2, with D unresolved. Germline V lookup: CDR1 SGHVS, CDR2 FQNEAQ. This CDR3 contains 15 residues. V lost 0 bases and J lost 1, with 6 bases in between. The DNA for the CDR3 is TGTGCCAGCAGCTTAGCATCCGTGAACACCGGGGAGCTGTTTTTT. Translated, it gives CASSLASVNTGELFF.

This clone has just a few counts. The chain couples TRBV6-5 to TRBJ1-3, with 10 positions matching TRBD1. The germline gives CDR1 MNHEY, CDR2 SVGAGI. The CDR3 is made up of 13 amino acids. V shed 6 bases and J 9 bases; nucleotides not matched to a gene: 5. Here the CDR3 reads CASSGQGDGTIYF. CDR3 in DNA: TGTGCCAGCAGCGGACAGGGGGATGGCACCATATATTTT.

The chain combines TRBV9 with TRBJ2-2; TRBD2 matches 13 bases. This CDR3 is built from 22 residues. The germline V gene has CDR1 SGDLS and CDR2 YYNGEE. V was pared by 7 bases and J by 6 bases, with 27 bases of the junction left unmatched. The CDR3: CASRAPRGAGLAGWLLSGELFF. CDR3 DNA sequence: TGTGCCAGCCGCGCCCCCCGGGGGGCGGGACTAGCGGGATGGCTATTGTCCGGGGAGCTGTTTTTT.

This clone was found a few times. CDR3 nucleotides: TGTGCCAGCAGCGTGACAGGGATGGGCCAAGAGACCCAGTACTTC. Translated, it gives CASSVTGMGQETQYF. The chain carries TRBV9 and TRBJ2-5, with 7 nucleotides matching TRBD1. V dropped 2 bases and J dropped 1; count of bases not matched to a gene: 5. The CDR3 runs 15 residues. The germline gives CDR1 SGDLS, CDR2 YYNGEE.

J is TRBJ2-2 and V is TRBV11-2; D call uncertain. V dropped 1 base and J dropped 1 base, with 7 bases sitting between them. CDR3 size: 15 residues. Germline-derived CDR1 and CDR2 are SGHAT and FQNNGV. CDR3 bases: TGTGCCAGCAGCTTAGTATCAGGGAACACCGGGGAGCTGTTTTTT. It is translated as CASSLVSGNTGELFF.

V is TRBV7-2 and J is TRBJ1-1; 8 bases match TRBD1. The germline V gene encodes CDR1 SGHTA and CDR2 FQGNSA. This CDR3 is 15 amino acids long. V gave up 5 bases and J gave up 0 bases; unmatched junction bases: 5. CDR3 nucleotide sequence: TGTGCCAGCAGCCTCAGGGGGCGGATGAACACTGAAGCTTTCTTT. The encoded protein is CASSLRGRMNTEAFF.

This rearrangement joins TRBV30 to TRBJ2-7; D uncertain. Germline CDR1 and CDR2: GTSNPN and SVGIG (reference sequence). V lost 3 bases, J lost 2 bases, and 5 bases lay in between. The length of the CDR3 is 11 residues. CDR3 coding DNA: TGTGCCTGGAGGGCGGCCTACGAGCAGTACTTC. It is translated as CAWRAAYEQYF.